These 3 T cell receptor beta chains share one sample of origin, sequenced in a study of tissue T cells after allogeneic stem cell transplantation. Here immunoSEQ multiplex PCR was the method, and the copy in TCRdb shows in-frame clones only, minus some. This table holds about 11,000 clones, less than 45% found once. Stated time point: mouse harvest day 7 after allogeneic transplant. Each mouse received 10^7 T-cell-depleted marrow cells plus 10^6 splenic CD5+ T cells by tail vein. Sequencing was performed on skin. These receptors all stem from a female BALB/c mouse given C57BL/6 T cells with graft-versus-host disease after an allogeneic hematopoietic cell transplant.

This clone came up a few times. The gene names here belong to mouse. The read gets to within 1 residue of the CDR3 end, and the germline J gene fills in the rest. This chain connects TRBV26 to TRBJ1-4; 12 nucleotides match TRBD1. The CDR3 has 15 residues. V shed 6 bases, J shed 6 bases, and the junction held 5 bases outside the gene matches. Germline V CDR1 and CDR2: KGHPV, FQNQEV (reference sequence). The CDR3 spells CASSRGQGADERLFF. CDR3 DNA (partial): TGTGCCAGCAGCCGGGGACAGGGGGCTGACGAAAGATTATTT.

In regard to this clone: The genes and germline here are from mouse. The read falls 1 residue short of the CDR3 end, and the missing part is taken from the germline J gene. The chain employs TRBV20 and TRBJ2-7; TRBD1 aligns across 9 bases. CDR1 is GFQATS, CDR2 STVNSAI, per germline. The CDR3 is made up of 14 amino acids. V lost 3 bases, J lost 0 bases, and 3 bases stayed unmatched. CDR3 bases read: TGTGGTGCTAGCCGGGACAGGGTCTCCTATGAACAGTAC. This sequence encodes CGASRDRVSYEQY. The whole CDR3 reads CGASRDRVSYEQYF.

A note on this clone: The gene names given are mouse names. The read ends 1 residue before the CDR3 terminus; that terminus is restored from the germline J gene. The chain recombines TRBV24 with TRBJ2-3; D gene uncertain. V lost 2 bases and J lost 2, with 5 bases in between. There are 13 residues in the CDR3. Germline CDR1 and CDR2: KGHTA and FRNEEI. This chain's CDR3 is CASSLGNAETLYF. CDR3 DNA (partial): TGTGCCAGCAGTCTGGGTAATGCAGAAACGCTGTAT.